Listed here are 7 T cell receptor beta chains from one sample, sequenced in a study of cytomegalovirus exposure and HLA in healthy donors listed by TCRdb under 2017. The library was produced with the immunoSEQ multiplex PCR assay. Not all clones reach the TCRdb copy of this immuneACCESS table, which keeps in-frame sequences only. Checked studies attribute under half of the gap to unresolved V genes and leave the rest unexplained. Recorded for this sample are 160,000 or so clones; just under 85% of them occurred a single time. Approximately 2% of the sample belongs to the ten largest clones. Sequenced sample: PBMCs. The receptor source for this set is a man aged 25-40 years in good health and CMV-seropositive.

J is TRBJ1-3 and V is TRBV14; no reliable D call. V lost 0 bases and J 4 bases, leaving 10 bases between the germline ends. The length of the CDR3 is 15 residues. Looked up from germline, CDR1 is SGHDN and CDR2 is FVKESK. Here the CDR3 DNA reads TGTGCCAGCAGCCAAGATAGACTGGCCGGAAACACCATATATTTT. Its protein product is CASSQDRLAGNTIYF.

The sample holds one count of this clone. V and J are TRBV19 and TRBJ2-2; 9 nucleotides align to TRBD1. CDR3 size: 14 residues. J gave up 7 bases and V 5 bases, and 5 bases lay outside the gene matches. Germline assignment: CDR1 LNHDA and CDR2 SQIVND (reference sequence). The CDR3 DNA reads TGTGCCAGTAGTGGGACAGGGTCTATCGGGGAGCTGTTTTTT. Amino acid sequence: CASSGTGSIGELFF.

The CDR3 spells CASKTGTGYSPLHF. As DNA, the CDR3 is TGTGCCAGCAAAACCGGGACAGGCTATTCACCCCTCCACTTT. V is TRBV2 and J is TRBJ1-6, with 8 bases matching TRBD1. CDR1 and CDR2 (germline): SNHLY, FYNNEI. After removal of 7 bases from V and 8 bases from J, the junction contained 7 bases not matched to a gene. CDR3 size: 14 residues.

The chain combines TRBV19 with TRBJ2-1; 11 nucleotides match TRBD2. There are 14 residues in the CDR3. CDR1 is LNHDA and CDR2 is SQIVND in the germline V gene (reference sequence). The ends lost 8 bases at V and 4 bases at J; junction bases unmatched: 4. The CDR3 here is CASGSGGVYNEQFF. In nucleotides, the CDR3 is TGTGCCAGTGGTAGCGGGGGGGTTTACAATGAGCAGTTCTTC.

V gene TRBV7-6 combines with J gene TRBJ2-5; D might be TRBD1 (7 bases). The CDR3 spans 15 residues. V gave up 1 base and J gave up 10 bases, with 19 bases separating them. Per the germline V gene, CDR1 is SGHVS and CDR2 is FNYEAQ. The CDR3 here is CASSLGSRGDSNQYF. The CDR3 DNA follows: TGTGCCAGCAGCTTAGGATCCAGGGGGGATTCTAACCAGTACTTC. Based on the CDR3 plus reference TRBV7-6 and TRBJ2-5, the full variable domain is GAGVSQSPRYKVTKRGQDVALRCDPISGHVSLYWYRQALGQGPEFLTYFNYEAQQDKSGLPNDRFSAERPEGSISTLTIQRTEQRDSAMYRCASSLGSRGDSNQYFGPGTRLLVL.

The chain uses TRBV14 and TRBJ2-2; no definite D call. The germline V and J ends were trimmed by 4 bases and 5 bases, with 8 bases remaining between them. The CDR3 has 13 residues. Germline V gene lookup returns CDR1 SGHDN and CDR2 FVKESK. The chain's CDR3 is CASSPLGTGELFF. In DNA form, the CDR3 reads TGTGCCAGCAGCCCCCTCGGGACCGGGGAGCTGTTTTTT.

The rearrangement uses TRBV29-1 and TRBJ1-2; D may be TRBD1 (6 bases). Germline V lookup: CDR1 SQVTM, CDR2 ANQGSEA. CDR3 length equals 13 residues. V lost 3 bases, J lost 1 base, and 9 bases lay in between. The CDR3 nucleotides read TGCAGCGTTGAGGGCAGGGGTAACTATGGCTACACCTTC. Translation gives CSVEGRGNYGYTF. Full variable domain (rest looked up from reference TRBV29-1 and TRBJ1-2): SAVISQKPSRDICQRGTSLTIQCQVDSQVTMMFWYRQQPGQSLTLIATANQGSEATYESGFVIDKFPISRPNLTFSTLTVSNMSPEDSSIYLCSVEGRGNYGYTFGSGTRLTVV.